This T cell receptor beta chain comes out of a study of blood T cell repertoires in COVID-19 (dated by TCRdb to 2020 to 2022). The study in broad terms: Collaborator samples came from the United States, Italy and Spain and covered acute and convalescent phases of COVID-19. The material from the prospective study consisted of cDNA or gDNA derived from T cells, B-cell-depleted T cells, or PBMCs. Subjects who had been exposed to COVID-19, were actively infected with it, or had recovered from it provided the deeply sampled blood TCRbeta repertoires that made up the dataset. The repertoires were released in a freely available public database meant as a resource for research on the immune response to SARS-CoV-2. Samples were obtained from the ongoing ImmuneRACE study (first 160 participants) and from some 1,200 subjects provided by 6 global collaborators. Nearly every sample came with metadata listing a de-identified subject ID, COVID-19 status, age in years and sex. Where available, HLA class I and class II types were taken from metadata supplied by the sample provider and were not determined by assay-based typing. General findings and caveats noted by the study authors: The amount of clinical and demographic metadata varied by source and participant and was provided uncurated.

To note about this clone: No cognate antigen has been identified for it. Per-base qualities were not stored, and no clone one base away is much larger.

In Seattle, one collaborating source enrolled patients while the infection was active and tracked those patients longitudinally over the course of disease. Whole blood was collected in K2EDTA tubes by collaborating institutions according to the institutions' own protocols. For TCRbeta analysis, collaborators shipped samples in one of three forms: frozen whole blood, isolated PBMCs, or DNA extracted from either of those sample types. The immunoSEQ Assay, a bias-controlled multiplex PCR, was used to amplify TCRbeta CDR3 regions from genomic DNA. On the authors' methods: Nucleated cell counts per sample were estimated from amplification of reference gene primers within the assay. Sequence reads were collapsed and filtered to measure the absolute abundance of every unique TCRbeta CDR3 rearrangement. For each sample, productive Simpson clonality was calculated as the square root of Simpson's diversity index across productive rearrangements. TCRdb took this table from immuneACCESS and kept in-frame rearrangements with V and J called. Such tables lack part of the clones; where checked against another copy, unresolved V genes explain under half of the gap, and the rest is unexplained. D and trimming come from the DNA, and the V and J calls and clone size come from that table. This sample has roughly 320,000 clones in its table, and around 92% of those were observed once. The ten largest clonotypes hold over 1.5% of the sample.

The clonotype originates from a woman in her thirties with COVID-19, enrolled during active disease. Material: peripheral blood.

CDR3 protein: CASSQSGLITGELFF. The DNA sequence is given as TGTGCCAGCAGTCAGTCGGGACTAATAACCGGGGAGCTGTTTTTT. The V and J segments used are TRBV2 and TRBJ2-2, with TRBD2 identical over 7 junction bases. The CDR3, from cysteine to phenylalanine, totals 15 residues. CDR3 DNA is the only sequence kept; it has 45 bases, read in frame from the first base. The V end gives up 5 bases and the J end 5 bases, leaving 8 bases in the junction not matched to a gene. CDR1 SNHLY and CDR2 FYNNEI are derived from the germline V gene.